This T cell receptor beta chain was obtained from a study of blood T cells in healthy people across ages. Looked up from germline, CDR1 is MNHEY and CDR2 is SVGAGI. The CDR3 has 15 residues. A second PCR of 7 to 11 cycles used a sample-barcoded 5' primer and a J-beta primer mix. Each CDR3 protein is one row after TCRdb ran MiXCR on the 5' RACE reads. The sample records about a million distinct CDR3 sequences, around 54% being singletons. The V gene is TRBV6-5, the J gene TRBJ2-4; 10 bases agree with TRBD1. The J call is in doubt because the DNA end fits TRBJ2-7 better. The sample taken for sequencing was blood. This TCR was sampled from an older woman in good health. In DNA, the CDR3 is TGTGCCAGCAGTCGGACCGGGACAGGGGTCTACGAGCAGTACTTC. This gives the protein CASSRTGTGVYEQYF.